Following are 15 T cell receptor beta chains from one sample sequenced in a study of T cell repertoires in cytomegalovirus infection. Each CDR3 protein gets one entry after TCRdb re-called the reads with MiXCR. This sample carries 300,000 to 400,000 distinct CDR3 sequences, around 18% of them seen once, and the ten largest clones take approximately 10%. Sequenced: PBMCs. Every receptor here comes from a human donor in good health (CMV status not recorded). Some clones in this sample may be carry-over from other donors' samples.

The chain couples TRBV7-6 to TRBJ1-1; D unresolved. This CDR3 has 14 amino acids. The germline V and J ends were trimmed by 2 bases and 1 base, with 8 bases remaining between them. Looked up from germline, CDR1 is SGHVS and CDR2 is FNYEAQ. The CDR3 sequence: CASSLRPANTEAFF. CDR3 sequence (DNA): TGTGCCAGCAGCTTAAGGCCAGCGAACACTGAAGCTTTCTTT.

The chain couples TRBV2 to TRBJ2-7, with D unclear. The V end was cut by 2 bases, the J end by 0 bases, with 8 bases between. Germline V gene sequence: CDR1 SNHLY, CDR2 FYNNEI. The CDR3 covers 14 residues. CDR3 nucleotides: TGTGCCAGCAGTGAACTGGGTCTCTCCTACGAGCAGTACTTC. Amino acids: CASSELGLSYEQYF.

There are a few counts of this clonotype. The rearrangement links TRBV27 to TRBJ2-1; 10 positions agree with TRBD2. CDR3 length: 16 amino acids. The trim removed 6 bases at V and 8 bases at J, leaving 13 bases unmatched. CDR1 and CDR2 (germline): MNHEY, SMNVEV (reference sequence). CDR3 sequence: CASSYGPWTSGDEQFF. In DNA form, the CDR3 reads TGTGCCAGCAGCTATGGACCGTGGACTAGCGGCGATGAGCAGTTCTTC.

This clonotype appeared once. The chain links TRBV7-2 to TRBJ1-1; D is undetermined. V gave up 3 bases and J gave up 1 base, with 12 bases separating them. Germline loops: CDR1 SGHTA, CDR2 FQGNSA. The CDR3 loop spans 15 amino acids. The CDR3 sequence: CASSFMGVPNTEAFF. The CDR3 DNA follows: TGTGCCAGCAGCTTCATGGGAGTTCCGAACACTGAAGCTTTCTTT. The whole variable domain, remainder taken from reference TRBV7-2 and TRBJ1-1, is GAGVSQSPSNKVTEKGKDVELRCDPISGHTALYWYRQSLGQGLEFLIYFQGNSAPDKSGLPSDRFSAERTGGSVSTLTIQRTQQEDSAVYLCASSFMGVPNTEAFFGQGTRLTVV.

CDR3 bases: TGTGCCAGCACCTCTGGGGTCTCTGGGGCCAACGTCCTGACTTTC. Translated, it gives CASTSGVSGANVLTF. The V gene is TRBV5-6, the J gene TRBJ2-6; D call uncertain. The CDR3 length is 15 residues. The V and J ends lost 6 bases and 0 bases respectively, with 10 bases between them. Germline V gives CDR1 SGHDT, CDR2 YYEEEE.

This clonotype was counted between two and nine times. V gene TRBV19 combines with J gene TRBJ1-6, with D hard to call. The CDR3 has 14 amino acids. Germline loops: CDR1 LNHDA, CDR2 SQIVND (reference sequence). The V gene lost 6 bases and the J gene lost 7 bases, with 13 bases spanning the gap. CDR3 coding DNA: TGTGCCAGTAGGTCCCTTGGCGACAATTCACCCCTCCACTTT. This gives the protein CASRSLGDNSPLHF.

The chain recombines TRBV18 with TRBJ1-1; no clear D. V was trimmed by 3 bases and J by 2 bases, leaving 13 bases between them. The CDR3 contains 15 residues. Germline CDR1 KGHSH, CDR2 LQKENI. The CDR3 sequence: CASSPERNSNTEAFF. Here the CDR3 DNA reads TGTGCCAGCTCACCCGAACGGAATTCAAACACTGAAGCTTTCTTT.

On this clonotype itself: This clone may be a read error of a much larger clone one base away. A read error is likely, as this CDR3 ends without the conserved phenylalanine or tryptophan. The chain employs TRBV7-4 and TRBJ2-1; the D gene could be TRBD1 or TRBD2 (5 bases each). The length of the CDR3 is 19 residues. Trimming pared 5 bases from V and 4 bases from J, leaving 27 bases between. Germline loops: CDR1 SGHVT, CDR2 SQSDAQ. As DNA, the CDR3 is TGTGCCAGCAGCCCTCGAGTTAGAGGTAAAGAGGGGTTGTACAATGAGCAGTTCTTG. Translated, it gives CASSPRVRGKEGLYNEQFL.

This chain connects TRBV20-1 to TRBJ2-1; D remains ambiguous. This CDR3 is built from 14 residues. CDR1 and CDR2 (germline): DFQATT, SNEGSKA (reference sequence). The V end lost 5 bases, the J end lost 6 bases, and 17 bases lay between the germline ends. The CDR3 DNA follows: TGCAGTGCTGACCCTACAAAGATTAGCAATGAGCAGTTCTTC. Its translation: CSADPTKISNEQFF.

In its sample, this clonotype was seen many times. The chain joins TRBV19 to TRBJ1-5; D is undetermined. Trimming stripped 0 bases from V and 0 bases from J, with 6 bases between. CDR1 is LNHDA and CDR2 is SQIVND in the germline V gene (reference sequence). The CDR3 has 15 residues. The CDR3 DNA follows: TGTGCCAGTAGTATAGAGGACGGTAGCAATCAGCCCCAGCATTTT. Protein sequence: CASSIEDGSNQPQHF.

This chain connects TRBV30 to TRBJ2-1; D is unclear. Trimming took off 1 base at V and 3 bases at J, with 1 base between the two ends. This CDR3 is 11 amino acids long. Germline V gene sequence: CDR1 GTSNPN, CDR2 SVGIG (reference sequence). CDR3 region: CAWSDYNEQFF. CDR3 bases: TGTGCCTGGAGTGACTACAATGAGCAGTTCTTC.

This clonotype was seen many times. This chain connects TRBV6-2 or TRBV6-3 to TRBJ2-1; 11 bases are shared with TRBD2. The junction had 6 bases not matched to a gene; V was cut back by 1 base and J by 4 bases. Germline values: CDR1 MNHEY, CDR2 SVGEGT. This CDR3 spans 17 amino acids. The DNA for the CDR3 is TGTGCCAGCAGTTACTTGGGGACTAGCGGAATATACAATGAGCAGTTCTTC. Protein: CASSYLGTSGIYNEQFF.

Many counts were recorded for this clonotype. The chain employs TRBV18 and TRBJ2-7; TRBD2 agrees at 8 bases. Germline CDR1 KGHSH, CDR2 LQKENI. After removal of 4 bases from V and 6 bases from J, the junction contained 8 bases not matched to a gene. This CDR3 has 14 residues. The CDR3 coding sequence is TGTGCCAGCTCACTGCGGGAGGAATTTCGCGAGCAGTACTTC. It yields the protein CASSLREEFREQYF.

The V call is TRBV28, the J call TRBJ1-6; D uncertain. The CDR3 has 12 residues. Germline loops: CDR1 MDHEN, CDR2 SYDVKM. V was trimmed by 9 bases and J by 10 bases, leaving 13 bases between them. The CDR3 region has the DNA TGTGCCAGTGAGAAGTCTGACTCACCCCTCCACTTT. It encodes CASEKSDSPLHF.

The chain is built from TRBV20-1 and TRBJ1-2; 9 nucleotides match TRBD1. Germline V gene sequence: CDR1 DFQATT, CDR2 SNEGSKA (reference sequence). The CDR3 runs 12 residues. Trimming at V came to 7 bases and at J to 7 bases, leaving 7 bases not matched to a gene. The CDR3 nucleotides are TGCAGTGGGAGGGACAGGGTGGCTGGCTACACCTTC. Its translation is CSGRDRVAGYTF.